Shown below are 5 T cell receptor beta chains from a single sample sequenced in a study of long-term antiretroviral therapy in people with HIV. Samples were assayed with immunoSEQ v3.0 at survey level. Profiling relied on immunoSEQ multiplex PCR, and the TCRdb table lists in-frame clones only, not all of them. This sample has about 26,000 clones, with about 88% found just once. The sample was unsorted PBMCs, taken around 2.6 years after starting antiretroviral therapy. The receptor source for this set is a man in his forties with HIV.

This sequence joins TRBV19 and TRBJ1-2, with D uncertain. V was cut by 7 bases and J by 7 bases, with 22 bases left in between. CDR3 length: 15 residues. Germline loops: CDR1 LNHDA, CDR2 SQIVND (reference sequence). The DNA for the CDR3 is TGTGCCAGTAACGTCGGCAGCTGGCAGACGCCTGGCTACACCTTC. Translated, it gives CASNVGSWQTPGYTF.

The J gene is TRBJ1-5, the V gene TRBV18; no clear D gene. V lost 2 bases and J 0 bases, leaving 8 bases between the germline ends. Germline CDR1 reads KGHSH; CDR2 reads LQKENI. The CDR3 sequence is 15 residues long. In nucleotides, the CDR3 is TGTGCCAGCTCACCATACTCGAATAGCAATCAGCCCCAGCATTTT. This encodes CASSPYSNSNQPQHF.

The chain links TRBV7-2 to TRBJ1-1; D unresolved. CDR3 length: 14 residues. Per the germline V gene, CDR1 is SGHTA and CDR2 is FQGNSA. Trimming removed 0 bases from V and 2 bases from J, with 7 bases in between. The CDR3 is CASSLAAANTEAFF. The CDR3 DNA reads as TGTGCCAGCAGCTTAGCAGCGGCCAACACTGAAGCTTTCTTT.

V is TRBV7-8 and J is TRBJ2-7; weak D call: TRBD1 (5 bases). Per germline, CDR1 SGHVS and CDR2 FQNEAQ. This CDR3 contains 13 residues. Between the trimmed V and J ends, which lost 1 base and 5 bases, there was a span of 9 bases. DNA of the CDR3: TGTGCCAGCAGCTTAGACCTCAGGGACGAGCAGTACTTC. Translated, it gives CASSLDLRDEQYF.

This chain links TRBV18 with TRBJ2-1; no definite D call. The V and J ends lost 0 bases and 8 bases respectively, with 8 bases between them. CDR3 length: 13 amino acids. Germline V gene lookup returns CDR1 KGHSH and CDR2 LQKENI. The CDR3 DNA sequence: TGTGCCAGCTCACCACCGGCCCTTGATGAGCAGTTCTTC. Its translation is CASSPPALDEQFF.